These 9 T cell receptor beta chains originate from one sample sequenced in a study of blood T cell repertoires in COVID-19. This table comes from immunoSEQ multiplex PCR, and its TCRdb copy is limited to in-frame clones, with some not included. This table holds about 120,000 clones, 75% to 85% found once. Sequenced: peripheral blood. The receptors were gathered from a middle-aged man with active or convalescent COVID-19.

This clone was counted once. The chain joins TRBV7-9 to TRBJ1-2; the D is unclear. The CDR3 totals 13 residues. CDR1 is SEHNR and CDR2 is FQNEAQ in the germline V gene (reference sequence). The germline V and J ends were trimmed by 1 base and 7 bases, with 10 bases remaining between them. In DNA, the CDR3 is TGTGCCAGCAGCTTAGTAGCTGAGGGTGGCTACACCTTC. It codes for CASSLVAEGGYTF.

This chain connects TRBV30 to TRBJ1-4; tentative D call: TRBD1 (5 bases). The germline V and J ends were trimmed by 3 bases and 11 bases, with 10 bases remaining between them. CDR3 length: 11 amino acids. CDR1 GTSNPN and CDR2 SVGIG come from the germline V gene (reference sequence). The CDR3 protein is CAWRGLEKLFF. DNA of the CDR3: TGTGCCTGGAGGGGACTCGAGAAACTGTTTTTT. Supplemented by reference TRBV30 and TRBJ1-4, the full variable domain reads SQTIHQWPATLVQPVGSPLSLECTVEGTSNPNLYWYRQAAGRGLQLLFYSVGIGQISSEVPQNLSASRPQDRQFILSSKKLLLSDSGFYLCAWRGLEKLFFGSGTQLSVL.

The J gene is TRBJ1-4, the V gene TRBV2; D remains unclear. Trimming shortened V by 5 bases and J by 0 bases, and 10 bases separated the two germline ends. Germline V gene lookup returns CDR1 SNHLY and CDR2 FYNNEI. The CDR3 length is 15 residues. The CDR3 reads CASSSQQTTNEKLFF. For the CDR3, the DNA is TGTGCCAGCAGTTCCCAACAGACAACTAATGAAAAACTGTTTTTT. The full variable domain, in which reference TRBV2 and TRBJ1-4 provide the parts outside the CDR3, is EPEVTQTPSHQVTQMGQEVILRCVPISNHLYFYWYRQILGQKVEFLVSFYNNEISEKSEIFDDQFSVERPDGSNFTLKIRSTKLEDSAMYFCASSSQQTTNEKLFFGSGTQLSVL.

J is TRBJ2-2 and V is TRBV3-1 (or the pseudogene TRBV3-2); maybe TRBD1 (6 bases). From germline, CDR1 is LGHDT and CDR2 YNNKEL (reference sequence). The CDR3 length is 14 residues. V lost 4 bases to trimming and J lost 4 bases, with 10 bases between them. The CDR3, as DNA: TGTGCCAGCAGCCCGACAGGAGGCACCGGGGAGCTGTTTTTT. This codes for CASSPTGGTGELFF.

The rearrangement links TRBV4-1 to TRBJ2-6; no reliable D call. The CDR3 sequence is 18 residues long. Germline CDR1 MGHRA, CDR2 YSYEKL. Trimming cost V 1 base and J 0 bases, with 13 bases left between them. The CDR3 DNA sequence: TGCGCCAGCAGCCAAGTCTCACAGTCCGACTCTGGGGCCAACGTCCTGACTTTC. Its translation: CASSQVSQSDSGANVLTF.

The J gene is TRBJ1-1, the V gene TRBV4-3, with 8 bases lining up with TRBD1. The CDR3 length is 17 residues. With 2 bases clipped from V and 6 bases from J, the junction kept 14 bases outside the gene matches. Germline CDR1 and CDR2: LGHNA and YSLEER. CDR3 in DNA: TGCGCCAGCAGCCAATCCGGTCGGGAGGACAGGGCCCCTGAAGCTTTCTTT. Encoded protein: CASSQSGREDRAPEAFF.

V usage is TRBV7-6 and J usage is TRBJ2-5; 7 positions match TRBD1. The ends lost 0 bases at V and 1 base at J; junction bases unmatched: 5. Germline CDR1 and CDR2: SGHVS and FNYEAQ. The CDR3 totals 16 residues. The CDR3 coding sequence is TGTGCCAGCAGCTTAGCGGGACAGACCTCCCAAGAGACCCAGTACTTC. This gives the protein CASSLAGQTSQETQYF.

This clone occurred once. The chain employs TRBV19 and TRBJ1-5; D not resolved. The V and J ends lost 3 bases and 3 bases respectively, with 3 bases between them. Looked up from germline, CDR1 is LNHDA and CDR2 is SQIVND (reference sequence). This CDR3 comprises 12 residues. Here the CDR3 reads CASSIYNQPQHF. CDR3 coding DNA: TGTGCCAGTAGTATCTACAATCAGCCCCAGCATTTT.

The chain uses TRBV6-6 and TRBJ2-1, with D perhaps matching TRBD1 (6 bases). Germline V CDR1 and CDR2: MNHNY, SVGAGI (reference sequence). Trimming cost V 7 bases and J 4 bases, with 14 bases left between them. The CDR3 runs 14 residues. CDR3 coding DNA: TGTGCCAGCAAACACCGGGACAAGTACAATGAGCAGTTCTTC. Amino acids: CASKHRDKYNEQFF.